This entry concerns a single T cell receptor beta chain. This clone was seen a handful of times. The antigen it recognizes is unknown. Base qualities are missing; no much larger clone stands one base away. The receptor library was made with the immunoSEQ multiplex PCR assay. A mixture of 60 forward primers for TCR Vbeta segments and 13 reverse primers for TCR Jbeta segments was used in the multiplex PCR. The CDR3 region of rearranged TCR beta genes was amplified from genomic DNA with a multiplex PCR assay. Amplified TCR beta libraries were sequenced as 87-base-pair reads on the Illumina HiSeq System. The original methods were these. A later analysis counted about 82 million unique TCR beta chains across the 600 to 850 repertoires, and 9 million to 14 million of these chains were shared by at least two donors. A nearest-neighbor algorithm error-corrected the raw reads and collapsed the reads into unique sequences, merging closely related sequences to remove PCR and sequencing errors. V, D and J gene segments were assigned by aligning CDR3 sequences to IMGT reference sequences. For a sequence to be retained, a match of at least six nucleotides was required to both a V gene segment and a J gene segment. Rearrangements were classified as productive when the CDR3 lacked stop codons and remained in frame with V and J, and all other rearrangements were classified as non-productive. Following IMGT convention, CDR3 was defined as the stretch from the second conserved V-encoded cysteine to the conserved J-encoded phenylalanine. The earlier analysis of roughly 590 of the donors excluded sequences that lacked an unambiguous match to a single V gene segment. In an earlier analysis of approximately 590 of the donors, V segments were called functional above 56.7% productive rearrangements and were called segregating when the between-donor standard deviation exceeded 5%. To diagnose cytomegalovirus status from the catalog of TCR beta chain sequences, a statistical classification framework was built. In a later analysis, V and J genes were assigned by comparing TCR nucleotide sequences against IMGT/GENE-DB human TR gene sequences. In a later analysis, CDR3 sequences and most-parsimonious VDJ recombination scenarios were assigned using the TCRdist pipeline. In a later analysis, each TCR beta chain was defined by its CDR3 amino acid sequence together with its V-gene family, and reads lacking a unique V-gene family were excluded. As a way to deal with suspected cross-contamination and a sequencing artifact, a later analysis dropped over 550 nucleotide sequences that were highly shared and had low generation probability. In a later analysis, a clonal expansion index was calculated for each public chain from normalized within-repertoire ranks of inferred template counts. In a later analysis, generation probabilities were computed with a VDJ recombination model fitted to out-of-frame rearrangements, and the resulting probabilities were checked against IGoR. A later analysis scored TCR-TCR, TCR-HLA and TCR-CMV co-occurrence with hypergeometric tests, applying a repertoire-size bias correction to TCR pairs. In a later analysis, false discovery rates were estimated by permuting HLA or CMV assignments 20 times. In a later analysis, co-occurring TCRs were grouped with DBSCAN, and TCRdist sequence similarity was added when clustering was performed within HLA-allele-positive subsets. Co-occurrence clustering excluded repertoires with fewer than 30,000 or more than 120,000 public chains, plus five with anomalous nucleotide sharing. This is the immuneACCESS table as TCRdb keeps it, with only in-frame sequences that have V and J called. A part of the clones is gone; compared with another copy, unresolved V genes explain less than half, and the rest is unexplained. That table is the source of V, J and clone size, and D and trimming were worked out from the DNA. Across this sample there are under 70,000 clones, with roughly 70% seen only once. Less than 45% of the sample comes from the top ten.

This entry comes from a study of cytomegalovirus exposure and HLA in healthy donors (dated by TCRdb to 2017 to 2019). Study-wide context: An earlier analysis of 587 of the donors reported about 280 Gb of sequence data and around 110 million unique TCR beta sequences obtained from 150 million to 200 million T cells. Every repertoire in the discovery cohort had been generated on one and the same sequencing platform. The study aimed to test whether signatures of past pathogen exposure could be identified by cataloging public T cell receptors. An earlier analysis of roughly 580 of the donors used high-throughput TCR beta sequencing to judge whether each TCR beta V gene segment behaved as functional or pseudogenic. Both class I and class II loci were covered by HLA typing, at four-digit resolution. Donor age, sex, ethnicity and CMV serostatus were compiled alongside the repertoire data. In addition to the first cohort of roughly 670 subjects, a separate validation cohort of around 110 different subjects was used. The study combined high-throughput TCR immunosequencing, statistical association of individual TCRs with disease status, and machine learning to predict cytomegalovirus infection status. A later genetic analysis used genome-wide SNP genotypes for about 60% of the roughly 700 donors, treating that subset as a discovery cohort. Typing coverage varied by locus: about 629-630 donors for A, B, C, DRB1 and DQB1; roughly 510 for DQA1; more than 600 for DPA1; 450 to 480 for DPB1. Using immunosequencing, the study profiled T cell repertoires from fewer than 850 subjects and related those repertoires to cytomegalovirus serostatus. About 280 gigabases of sequencing data and approximately 92 million unique TCR sequences made up an early release that covered approximately 620 HLA-typed donors. Among the roughly 390 genotyped donors, around 79% belonged to the genetic ancestry cluster associated with self-reported Caucasian donors. Rather than using new phenotypic data, the later analysis identified candidate immune exposures from TCR beta sequences and from how often those sequences occurred across donors. Five DR-DQ haplotypes were treated as single units for association and clustering because of strong linkage in the cohort. On average, 235,054 unique TCR beta nucleotide sequences were sequenced per donor among 300 to 500 genotyped donors of the cohort, with 15% to 20% of those sequences being non-productive. A later analysis re-examined previously published TCR beta repertoires from hundreds of donors and added high-resolution HLA genotyping to investigate patterns of TCR occurrence. What the research found in general, with its limitations: An earlier analysis of approximately 540 of the donors showed that most TCR beta V segments appeared in productive rearrangements either about 90% or about 30% of the time, which broadly matched IMGT annotations. In vitro tests confirmed that a few of the cytomegalovirus-associated TCR beta chains recognize cytomegalovirus antigens. Compared with the roughly 670-donor mean, donors in an Asian-associated ancestry cluster had fewer N-insertions in productive TCRs, according to a later genetic analysis. Assigning TCR associations to individual alleles was difficult when HLA alleles, especially DR and DQ, strongly co-occurred. V-gene and J-gene trimming of TCR beta chains was associated with a missense DCLRE1C variant in a later genetic analysis, and the association was replicated in an independent cohort. A cluster of highly shared sequence variants was judged likely to be a technical artifact of the sequencing pipeline. Because HLA typing was missing for some donors at each locus, association tests included only the typed subset. Cytomegalovirus status was reported to be diagnosed by the classifier with high specificity and sensitivity in both the original and validation cohorts. Immune exposure information for the cohort was limited to CMV serostatus. This cohort had only TCR beta chains sequenced, and the lack of alpha or paired-chain data limited which features could be detected. Some IMGT-functional V segments, including TRBV6-2 and TRBV6-3, could not be distinguished by the 87-base-pair reads and were therefore excluded. The earlier analysis of some 560 of the donors excluded roughly 17 rarely observed V segments, including chromosome 9 orphons, because counts were too low. Most TCR sequences were seen in very few donors, while some public TCRs were found in many individuals. Correlated functional status among segregating V segments might reflect linkage disequilibrium, but an unknown experimental factor could not be ruled out. A later analysis reported that several top co-occurrence clusters appeared linked to parvovirus B19, influenza, CMV and Epstein-Barr virus. In a later analysis, some 18,000 TCR beta sequences were associated with specific HLA alleles at a false discovery rate of 0.05. In the study, some 180 TCR beta chains were listed as associated with cytomegalovirus. In a later analysis, most CMV-associated TCR beta chains were found to appear HLA-restricted, with HLA associations seemingly driven largely by CMV exposure. A further reported finding was that TCR beta sequences accurately predicted the HLA-A and HLA-B alleles for most subjects in the first cohort. In a later analysis, HLA-associated TCR beta chains showed more clonal expansion and lower generation probabilities than non-associated chains that were equally common. According to a later analysis, TCR association rates differed among HLA loci, with DRB1 alleles showing the most associated TCRs and HLA-C alleles showing the fewest. Sequencing depth was assumed to be roughly uniform across donors in the presence/absence analyses, though that assumption may not hold. The authors suggested that the approach could potentially be extended to other disease states and immunological phenotypes.

The germline V and J ends show losses of 5 bases and 7 bases respectively, and no gene match explains 10 bases of the junction. Based on the germline V gene (reference sequence), the CDR1 and CDR2 sequences are LNHDA and SQIVND. There are 16 amino acids in the CDR3, from cysteine to phenylalanine inclusive. Left in the record is the CDR3 DNA by itself, 48 bases read in frame from the first base. In total, roughly 710 healthy bone marrow donors made up the cohort. At the time of sampling, every cohort member was nominally healthy, though immune exposures that went unrecorded were likely present. The donor was CMV seropositive and was included in the group of around 300 seropositive cohort members. A peripheral blood sample was collected from each donor, and TCR beta sequencing was performed on peripheral blood mononuclear cells. The Qiagen DNeasy Blood Extraction Kit was used to extract genomic DNA from the blood cell samples.

The sequence came from a middle-aged man in good health and CMV-seropositive. The chain employs TRBV19 and TRBJ1-5; TRBD1 aligns with 11 central bases. Source material: PBMCs. The CDR3 reads CASSPRTGGSGQPQHF. The DNA sequence is given as TGTGCCAGTAGTCCCAGGACAGGGGGCTCGGGGCAGCCCCAGCATTTT.